A selection of T cell receptor beta chains follows, all from one sample in a study of T-cell memory formation after mild COVID-19. A single record per CDR3 protein comes from TCRdb applying MiXCR to the 5' RACE reads. This table holds about 110,000 distinct CDR3 sequences, roughly an eighth found once. The sequenced material came from PBMCs or a T cell subset sorted from them (not recorded which). These receptor sequences come from an adult woman who had mild COVID-19 (a few samples of this study predate the infection). Cell type and time point are not known. Both conserved end residues are part of each CDR3. The D gene is left open where the match is weak. Only part of the rows carry a size: once, few, many, or a class if the clone is expanded.

TRBJ2-2 | - | TRBV27 | - | TGTGCCAGCAGCCTGGTACCCTCGAACACCGGGGAGCTGTTTTTT | CASSLVPSNTGELFF
TRBJ2-3 | - | TRBV12-3/TRBV12-4 | - | TGTGCCAGCAGTTTAGACGAATCTAGCACAGATACGCAGTATTTT | CASSLDESSTDTQYF
TRBJ1-1 | TRBD1 | TRBV29-1 | few | TGCAGCGTTCTAATCGGGCAGGGGGGCACTGAAGCTTTCTTT | CSVLIGQGGTEAFF
TRBJ2-7 | - | TRBV7-9 | few | TGTGCCAGCAGCCTCGCGGACCTACTGTACTTC | CASSLADLLYF
TRBJ2-1 | - | TRBV11-2 | many | TGTGCCAGCATCTCCGCCAGGGAATATGGGGATGAGCAGTTCTTC | CASISAREYGDEQFF
TRBJ2-3 | TRBD2 | TRBV12-3/TRBV12-4 | few | TGTGCCAGCAGCCCCGGCGGGAGCTTCACAGATACGCAGTATTTT | CASSPGGSFTDTQYF
TRBJ2-7 | - | TRBV7-2 | many | TGTGCCAGCAGCCCCCGGAAGGGTAACCACGAGCAGTACTTC | CASSPRKGNHEQYF
TRBJ1-3 | TRBD1 | TRBV10-3 | few | TGTGCCATCAGTGAGTTTGGAGGGGGCGGCTCTGGAAACACCATATATTTT | CAISEFGGGGSGNTIYF
TRBJ1-1 | - | TRBV9 | - | TGTGCCAGCAGCTTAAACATGGATGAGAAAGTCGAAGCTTTCTTT | CASSLNMDEKVEAFF
TRBJ2-7 | TRBD1 | TRBV2 | - | TGTGCCAGCAGTTCCAGGGGGCAGAGGATCTACGAGCAGTACTTC | CASSSRGQRIYEQYF
TRBJ2-1 | - | TRBV6-5 | - | TGTGCCAGCAGTTACTCGATGGTCGACAATGAGCAGTTCTTC | CASSYSMVDNEQFF
TRBJ2-3 | TRBD2 | TRBV5-1 | - | TGCGCCAGCACCGGGACTAGCGGGAGTTGGGACACAGATACGCAGTATTTT | CASTGTSGSWDTDTQYF
TRBJ1-5 | TRBD1 | TRBV12-3/TRBV12-4 | few | TGTGCCAGCAGTAAGGACAGGGATTCGGTTCAGCCCCAGCATTTT | CASSKDRDSVQPQHF
TRBJ2-2 | - | TRBV5-5 | many | TGTGCCAGCAGCTTGGGAGGATTCACCGGGGAGCTGTTTTTT | CASSLGGFTGELFF
TRBJ1-1 | - | TRBV7-6 | - | TGTGCCAGCAGCTTAGCGGGATCCGGGGGTACCCCCGAAGCTTTCTTT | CASSLAGSGGTPEAFF
TRBJ1-1 | TRBD1 | TRBV6-1 | - | TGTGCCAGCAGTGAAGCCGGGACAGTCATGAACACTGAAGCTTTCTTT | CASSEAGTVMNTEAFF
TRBJ2-2 | - | TRBV19 | - | TGTGCCAGTAGTATAGAAGACCGGGGCACCGGGGAGCTGTTTTTT | CASSIEDRGTGELFF